The sequence of this T cell receptor (beta chain) was determined in a study of blood T cell repertoires in COVID-19. Study overall: T cells, B-cell-depleted T cells, or PBMCs supplied cDNA or gDNA.

CDR3 size: 17 residues. Trimming took 0 bases from V and 0 from J, leaving 15 bases between them. Per the germline V gene, CDR1 is LGHNA and CDR2 is YSLEER. Clinical histories supplied by participants themselves formed the basis of cohort assignment. In the study's own analysis: Nucleated cell number was recorded as an estimate derived from reference gene primer amplification. Data came from immunoSEQ multiplex PCR; TCRdb stores just in-frame clones and leaves some out. That table is the source of V, J and clone size, and D and trimming were worked out from the DNA. The sample holds about 340,000 clones, around 90% seen once.

The chain is built from TRBV4-3 and TRBJ2-7, with D unclear. The sequence came from a woman in her thirties who had recovered from COVID-19. The sequenced sample consisted of PBMCs or T cells enriched from blood (not recorded which). CDR3 coding DNA: TGCGCCAGCAGCCAAGAGTTGGGCACCTCGAGCTCCTACGAGCAGTACTTC. This encodes CASSQELGTSSSYEQYF.